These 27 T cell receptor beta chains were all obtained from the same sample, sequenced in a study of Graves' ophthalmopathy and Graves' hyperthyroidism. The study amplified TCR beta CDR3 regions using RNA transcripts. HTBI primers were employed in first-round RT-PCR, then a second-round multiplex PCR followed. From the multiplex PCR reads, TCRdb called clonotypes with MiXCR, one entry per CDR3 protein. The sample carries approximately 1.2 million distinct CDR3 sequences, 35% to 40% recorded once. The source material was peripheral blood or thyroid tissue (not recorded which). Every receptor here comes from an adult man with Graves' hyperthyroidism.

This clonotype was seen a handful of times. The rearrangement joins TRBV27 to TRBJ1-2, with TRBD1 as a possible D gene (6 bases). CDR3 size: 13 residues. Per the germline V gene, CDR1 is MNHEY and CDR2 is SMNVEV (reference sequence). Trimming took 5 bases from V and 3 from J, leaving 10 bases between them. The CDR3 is CASSQGFHYGYTF. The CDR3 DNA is TGTGCCAGCAGTCAGGGGTTCCACTATGGCTACACCTTC.

The CDR3 loop reads CASSVRVGVDYEQYF. In DNA, the CDR3 is TGTGCCAGCAGCGTAAGGGTGGGGGTTGACTACGAGCAGTACTTC. The J gene is TRBJ2-7, the V gene TRBV9; D is perhaps TRBD1 or TRBD2 (5 bases each). Trimming cost V 1 base and J 3 bases, with 14 bases left between them. Germline V CDR1 and CDR2: SGDLS, YYNGEE. The CDR3 loop spans 15 amino acids.

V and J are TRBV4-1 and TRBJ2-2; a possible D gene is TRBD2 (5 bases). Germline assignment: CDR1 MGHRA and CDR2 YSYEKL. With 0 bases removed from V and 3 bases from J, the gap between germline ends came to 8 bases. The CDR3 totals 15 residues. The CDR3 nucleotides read TGCGCCAGCAGCCAAGAGTGGCGGGACACCGGGGAGCTGTTTTTT. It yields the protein CASSQEWRDTGELFF.

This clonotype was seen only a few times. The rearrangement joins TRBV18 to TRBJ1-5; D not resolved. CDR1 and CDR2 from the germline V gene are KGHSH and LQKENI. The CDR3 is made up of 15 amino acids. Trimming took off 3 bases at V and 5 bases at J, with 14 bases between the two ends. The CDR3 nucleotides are TGTGCCAGCTCACCTGGGATCGGGAGAGATCAGCCCCAGCATTTT. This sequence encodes CASSPGIGRDQPQHF.

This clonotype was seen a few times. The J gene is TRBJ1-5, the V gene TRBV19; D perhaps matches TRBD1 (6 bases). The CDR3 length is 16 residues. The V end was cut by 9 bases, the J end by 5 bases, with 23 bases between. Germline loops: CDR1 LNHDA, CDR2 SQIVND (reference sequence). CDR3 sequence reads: CASSYSKGQGYQPQHF. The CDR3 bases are TGTGCCAGCAGTTATTCGAAGGGACAAGGGTATCAGCCCCAGCATTTT. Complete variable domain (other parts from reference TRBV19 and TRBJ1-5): DGGITQSPKYLFRKEGQNVTLSCEQNLNHDAMYWYRQDPGQGLRLIYYSQIVNDFQKGDIAEGYSVSREKKESFPLTVTSAQKNPTAFYLCASSYSKGQGYQPQHFGDGTRLSIL.

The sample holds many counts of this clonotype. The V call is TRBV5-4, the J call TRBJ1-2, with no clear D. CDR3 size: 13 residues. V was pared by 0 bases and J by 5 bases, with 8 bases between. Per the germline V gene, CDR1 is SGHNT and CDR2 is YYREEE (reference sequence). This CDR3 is CASSLVQRYGYTF. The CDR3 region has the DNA TGTGCCAGCAGCTTGGTACAGAGATATGGCTACACCTTC.

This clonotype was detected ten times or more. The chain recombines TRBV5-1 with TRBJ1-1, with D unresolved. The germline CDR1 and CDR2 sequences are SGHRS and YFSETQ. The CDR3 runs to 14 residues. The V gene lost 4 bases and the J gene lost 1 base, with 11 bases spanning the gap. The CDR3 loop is CASSPTWGNTEAFF. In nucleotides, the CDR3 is TGCGCCAGCAGCCCCACGTGGGGGAACACTGAAGCTTTCTTT.

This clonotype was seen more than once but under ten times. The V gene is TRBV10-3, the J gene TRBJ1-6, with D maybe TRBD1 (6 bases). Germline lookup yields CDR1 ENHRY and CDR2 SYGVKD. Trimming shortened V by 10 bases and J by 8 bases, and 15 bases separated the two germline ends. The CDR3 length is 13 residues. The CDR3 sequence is CATGQQKDSPLHF. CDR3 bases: TGTGCCACAGGACAGCAAAAAGATTCACCCCTCCACTTT.

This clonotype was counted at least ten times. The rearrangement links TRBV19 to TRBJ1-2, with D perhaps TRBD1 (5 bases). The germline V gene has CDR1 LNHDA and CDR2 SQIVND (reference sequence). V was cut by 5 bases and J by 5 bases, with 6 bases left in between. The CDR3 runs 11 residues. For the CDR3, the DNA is TGTGCCAGTAGTTGGGGGTATGGCTACACCTTC. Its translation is CASSWGYGYTF.

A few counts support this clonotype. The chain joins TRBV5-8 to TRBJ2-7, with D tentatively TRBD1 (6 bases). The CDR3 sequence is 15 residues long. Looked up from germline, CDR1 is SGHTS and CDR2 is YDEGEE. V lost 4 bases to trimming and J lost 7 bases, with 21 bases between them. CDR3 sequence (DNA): TGTGCCAGCAGCGACCCACAGGGCTCATTGGGGGAGCAGTACTTC. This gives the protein CASSDPQGSLGEQYF.

The CDR3 DNA follows: TGTGCCAGCAGTGAGCGTCGGGACCCGACAACTGAAGCTTTCTTT. It is translated as CASSERRDPTTEAFF. The gene calls are TRBV25-1 and TRBJ1-1; a possible D gene is TRBD1 (5 bases). Trimming cost V 3 bases and J 5 bases, with 16 bases left between them. This CDR3 has 15 amino acids. In germline, CDR1 is MGHDK, CDR2 SYGVNS.

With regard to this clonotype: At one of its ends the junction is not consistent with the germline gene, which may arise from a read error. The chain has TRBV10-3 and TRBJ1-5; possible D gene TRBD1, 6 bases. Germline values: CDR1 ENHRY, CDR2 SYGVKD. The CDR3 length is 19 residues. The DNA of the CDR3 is TGTGCCAGCAGTCCCCATGGGACATCGGTGCGATATAGCAATCAGCCCCAGCATTTT. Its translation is CASSPHGTSVRYSNQPQHF.

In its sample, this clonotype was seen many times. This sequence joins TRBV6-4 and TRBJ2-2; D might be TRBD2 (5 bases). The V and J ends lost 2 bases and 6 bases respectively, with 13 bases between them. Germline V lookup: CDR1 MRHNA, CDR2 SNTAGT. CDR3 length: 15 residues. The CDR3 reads CASSDDAGSPGELFF. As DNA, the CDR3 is TGTGCCAGCAGTGACGACGCGGGTAGTCCCGGGGAGCTGTTTTTT.

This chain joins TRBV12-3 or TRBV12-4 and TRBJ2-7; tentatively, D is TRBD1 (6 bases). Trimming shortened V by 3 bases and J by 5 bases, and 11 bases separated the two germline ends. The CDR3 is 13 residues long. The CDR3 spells CASSFSRDNEQYF. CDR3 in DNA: TGTGCCAGCAGTTTCTCGAGGGACAACGAGCAGTACTTC.

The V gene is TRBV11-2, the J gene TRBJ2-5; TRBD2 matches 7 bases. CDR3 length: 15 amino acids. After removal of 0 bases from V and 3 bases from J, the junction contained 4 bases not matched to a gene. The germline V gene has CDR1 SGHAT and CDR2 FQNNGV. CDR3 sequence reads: CASSLDGLVKETQYF. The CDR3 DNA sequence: TGTGCCAGCAGCTTAGATGGACTAGTAAAAGAGACCCAGTACTTC.

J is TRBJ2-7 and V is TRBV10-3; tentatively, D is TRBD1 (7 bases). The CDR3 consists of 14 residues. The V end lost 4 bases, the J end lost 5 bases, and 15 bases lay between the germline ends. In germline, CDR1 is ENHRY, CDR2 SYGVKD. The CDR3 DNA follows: TGTGCCATCAGTGGAGGAGGGGGCGAGGACGAGCAGTACTTC. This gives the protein CAISGGGGEDEQYF.

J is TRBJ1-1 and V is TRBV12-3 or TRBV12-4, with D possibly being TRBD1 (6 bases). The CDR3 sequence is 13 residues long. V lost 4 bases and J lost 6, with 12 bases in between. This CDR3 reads CASSYRELAEAFF. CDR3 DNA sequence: TGTGCCAGCAGTTACAGGGAGCTTGCTGAAGCTTTCTTT.

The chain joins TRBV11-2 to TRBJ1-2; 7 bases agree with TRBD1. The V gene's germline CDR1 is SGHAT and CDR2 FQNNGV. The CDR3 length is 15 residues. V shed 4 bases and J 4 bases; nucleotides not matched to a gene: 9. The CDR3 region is CASSSYRGARYGYTF. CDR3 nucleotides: TGTGCCAGCAGCTCCTACAGGGGAGCCCGCTATGGCTACACCTTC.

CDR3 sequence: CSALPWDSHTEAFF. CDR3 bases: TGCAGCGCTCTCCCTTGGGACAGCCACACTGAAGCTTTCTTT. The J gene is TRBJ1-1, the V gene TRBV29-1; 7 bases match TRBD1. This CDR3 region has 14 residues. The ends lost 7 bases at V and 3 bases at J; junction bases unmatched: 11. Germline-derived CDR1 and CDR2 are SQVTM and ANQGSEA.

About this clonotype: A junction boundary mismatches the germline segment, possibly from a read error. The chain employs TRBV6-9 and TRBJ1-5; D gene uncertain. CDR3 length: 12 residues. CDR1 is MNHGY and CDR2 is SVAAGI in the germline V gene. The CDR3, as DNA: TGTGCCAGCAGGAAATCTAATCATCCCCAGCATTTT. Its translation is CASRKSNHPQHF.

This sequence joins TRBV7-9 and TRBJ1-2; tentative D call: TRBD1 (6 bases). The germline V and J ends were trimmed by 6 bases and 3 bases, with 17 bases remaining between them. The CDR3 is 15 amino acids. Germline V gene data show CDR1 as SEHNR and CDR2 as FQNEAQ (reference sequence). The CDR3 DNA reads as TGTGCCAGCAGTTCCGGGGGGCTTGGTGACTATGGCTACACCTTC. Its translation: CASSSGGLGDYGYTF.

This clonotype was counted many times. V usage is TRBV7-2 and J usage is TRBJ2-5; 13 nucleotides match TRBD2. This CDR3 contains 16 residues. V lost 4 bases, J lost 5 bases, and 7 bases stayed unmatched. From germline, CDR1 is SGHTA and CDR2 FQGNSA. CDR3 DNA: TGTGCCAGCAGCTCGAAGACTAGCGGGGGGCTCGAGACCCAGTACTTC. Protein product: CASSSKTSGGLETQYF.

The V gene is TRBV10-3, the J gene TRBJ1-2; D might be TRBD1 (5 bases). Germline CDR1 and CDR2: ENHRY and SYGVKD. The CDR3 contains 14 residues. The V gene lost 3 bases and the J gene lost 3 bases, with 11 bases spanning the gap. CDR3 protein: CAISDSGGDYGYTF. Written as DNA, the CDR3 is TGTGCCATCAGTGATTCCGGGGGGGACTATGGCTACACCTTC.

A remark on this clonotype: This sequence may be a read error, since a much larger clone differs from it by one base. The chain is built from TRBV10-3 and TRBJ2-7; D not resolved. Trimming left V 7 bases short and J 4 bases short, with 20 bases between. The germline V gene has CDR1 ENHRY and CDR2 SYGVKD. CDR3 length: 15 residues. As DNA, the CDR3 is TGTGCCATCATGGAGTCCCTCGGCGCTCCTTACGAGCAGTACTTC. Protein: CAIMESLGAPYEQYF.

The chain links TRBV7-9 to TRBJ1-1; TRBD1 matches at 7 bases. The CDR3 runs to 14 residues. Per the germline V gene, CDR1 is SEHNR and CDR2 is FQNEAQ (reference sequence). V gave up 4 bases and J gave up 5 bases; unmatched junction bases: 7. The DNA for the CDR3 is TGTGCCAGCAGCTCGACAGGGATTGCAACTGAAGCTTTCTTT. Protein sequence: CASSSTGIATEAFF.

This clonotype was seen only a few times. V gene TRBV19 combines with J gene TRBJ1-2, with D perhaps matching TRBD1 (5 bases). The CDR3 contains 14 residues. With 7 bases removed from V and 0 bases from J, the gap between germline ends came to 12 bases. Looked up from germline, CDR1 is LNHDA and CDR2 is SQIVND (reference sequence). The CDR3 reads CASKQETTNYGYTF. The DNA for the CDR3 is TGTGCCAGTAAACAGGAGACGACTAACTATGGCTACACCTTC.

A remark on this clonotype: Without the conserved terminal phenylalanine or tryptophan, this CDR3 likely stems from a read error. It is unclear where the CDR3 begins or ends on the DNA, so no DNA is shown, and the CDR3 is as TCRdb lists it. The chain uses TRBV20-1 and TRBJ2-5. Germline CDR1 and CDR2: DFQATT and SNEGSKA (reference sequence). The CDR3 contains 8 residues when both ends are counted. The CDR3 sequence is CSARDQDL.